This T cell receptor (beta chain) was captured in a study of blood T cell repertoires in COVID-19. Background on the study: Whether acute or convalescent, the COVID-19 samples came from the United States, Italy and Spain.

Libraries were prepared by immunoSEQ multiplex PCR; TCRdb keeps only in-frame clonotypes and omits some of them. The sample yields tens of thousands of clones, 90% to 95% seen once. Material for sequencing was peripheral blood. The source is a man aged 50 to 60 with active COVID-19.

The CDR3 protein is CASSPPRTGGRDTEAFF. CDR3 sequence (DNA): TGTGCCAGCAGCCCGCCCCGGACAGGGGGGCGGGACACTGAAGCTTTCTTT. The chain employs TRBV7-3 and TRBJ1-1; 10 bases align to TRBD1. The ends lost 5 bases at V and 3 bases at J; junction bases unmatched: 12. Looked up from germline, CDR1 is SGHTA and CDR2 is FQGTGA. The CDR3 is made up of 17 amino acids.